The 15 T cell receptor beta chains in this list originate from one sample, sequenced in a study of CD8 T cells in Susac syndrome. When the RNA was reverse transcribed, random hexamers were used with an input of roughly 0.5 to 1 ug. TCRdb used MiXCR to reprocess the immunoSEQ multiplex PCR reads, holding one entry per CDR3 protein. This sample carries under 150,000 distinct CDR3 sequences, roughly 94% of them seen once, and the ten largest clones take approximately 0.12%. Sequenced material: CD4+ T cells from PBMCs. Every receptor here comes from a human donor with multiple sclerosis.

The rearrangement links TRBV20-1 to TRBJ2-7; D possibly corresponds to TRBD2 (7 bases). In germline, CDR1 is DFQATT, CDR2 SNEGSKA (reference sequence). V lost 2 bases to trimming and J lost 2 bases, with 16 bases between them. The CDR3 is 15 amino acids. The CDR3 loop reads CSARKGEGGAYEQYF. The CDR3, as DNA: TGCAGTGCTAGAAAGGGGGAGGGGGGAGCCTACGAGCAGTACTTC.

The CDR3 nucleotides read TGTGCCAGCAGCTTAGGCGCTGCCTCCGGGGAGCTGTTTTTT. This translates into CASSLGAASGELFF. This chain uses TRBV7-9 with TRBJ2-2; no definite D call. The CDR3 is 14 residues long. CDR1 SEHNR and CDR2 FQNEAQ come from the germline V gene (reference sequence). Trimming shortened V by 1 base and J by 6 bases, and 9 bases separated the two germline ends. The entire variable domain, with the rest obtained from reference TRBV7-9 and TRBJ2-2, is as follows: DTGVSQNPRHKITKRGQNVTFRCDPISEHNRLYWYRQTLGQGPEFLTYFQNEAQLEKSRLLSDRFSAERPKGSFSTLEIQRTEQGDSAMYLCASSLGAASGELFFGEGSRLTVL.

The rearrangement joins TRBV29-1 to TRBJ2-5; no reliable D call. This CDR3 has 10 amino acids. With 3 bases removed from V and 5 bases from J, the gap between germline ends came to 4 bases. From germline, CDR1 is SQVTM and CDR2 ANQGSEA. The DNA for the CDR3 is TGCAGCGTTGAGGCGGAGACCCAGTACTTC. Protein: CSVEAETQYF. The whole variable domain, filled in from reference TRBV29-1 and TRBJ2-5, reads SAVISQKPSRDICQRGTSLTIQCQVDSQVTMMFWYRQQPGQSLTLIATANQGSEATYESGFVIDKFPISRPNLTFSTLTVSNMSPEDSSIYLCSVEAETQYFGPGTRLLVL.

This clonotype was seen only once. The chain has TRBV4-3 and TRBJ1-2; no clear D gene. The CDR3 runs 16 residues. V was pared by 0 bases and J by 4 bases, with 15 bases between. Germline V lookup: CDR1 LGHNA, CDR2 YSLEER. The CDR3 region is CASSQDAGTASYGYTF. In DNA form, the CDR3 reads TGCGCCAGCAGCCAAGACGCAGGAACAGCTTCCTATGGCTACACCTTC.

This chain links TRBV5-4 with TRBJ2-7; D perhaps matches TRBD1 (6 bases). CDR1 is SGHNT, CDR2 YYREEE, per germline (reference sequence). The CDR3 spans 14 residues. V lost 4 bases to trimming and J lost 0 bases, with 11 bases between them. CDR3 in DNA: TGTGCCAGCAGCCAGATGGACAGCTCCTACGAGCAGTACTTC. Protein sequence: CASSQMDSSYEQYF.

This chain links TRBV10-3 with TRBJ1-1; 7 positions match TRBD1. CDR3 length: 13 residues. In germline, CDR1 is ENHRY, CDR2 SYGVKD. Unmatched junction bases numbered 9, after V lost 7 bases and J lost 7 bases. Here the CDR3 reads CAINMDRRYEAFF. DNA of the CDR3: TGTGCCATCAACATGGACAGGCGATATGAAGCTTTCTTT.

On this clonotype: At one end, the junction sequence differs from germline, possibly due to a read error. This chain connects TRBV23-1 to TRBJ2-1; 11 positions match TRBD1. TRBV23-1 is an open reading frame whose function is uncertain. This CDR3 spans 15 amino acids. The CDR3 DNA reads as TGCGCCAGCAGTCAATCAAACCTGCTCCGGGACAGGGGGGTCTTC. Its translation: CASSQSNLLRDRGVF.

The J gene is TRBJ2-6, the V gene TRBV7-2; no clear D gene. CDR3 length: 16 residues. The germline V and J ends were trimmed by 1 base and 0 bases, with 7 bases remaining between them. Germline CDR1 is SGHTA and CDR2 is FQGNSA. The CDR3 DNA follows: TGTGCCAGCAGCTTAGTTAGCAGCTCTGGGGCCAACGTCCTGACTTTC. It translates to CASSLVSSSGANVLTF.

This chain uses TRBV20-1 with TRBJ1-2; D gene unclear. The germline V and J ends were trimmed by 3 bases and 0 bases, with 5 bases remaining between them. Germline loops: CDR1 DFQATT, CDR2 SNEGSKA (reference sequence). The CDR3 is made up of 12 amino acids. CDR3 protein: CSASTANYGYTF. CDR3 coding DNA: TGCAGTGCTAGCACAGCTAACTATGGCTACACCTTC.

In nucleotides, the CDR3 is TGCGCCAGCAGCGAGGGGCTGGCGGGAGGGCGGACTGAGCAGTTCTTC. This encodes CASSEGLAGGRTEQFF. The chain combines TRBV10-1 with TRBJ2-1, with TRBD2 matching over 9 bases. The germline V gene encodes CDR1 WNHNN and CDR2 SYGVQD (reference sequence). This CDR3 comprises 16 residues. V shed 6 bases and J 9 bases; nucleotides not matched to a gene: 15.

The CDR3 region is CASSLSRRVSAGTQYF. The CDR3 DNA sequence: TGTGCCAGCAGTTTATCCCGACGGGTCTCCGCCGGGACGCAGTATTTT. The gene calls are TRBV27 and TRBJ2-3; unclear D gene. The CDR3 has 16 residues. The ends were cut back, 0 bases at V and 9 bases at J, with 19 bases in the middle. Germline V lookup: CDR1 MNHEY, CDR2 SMNVEV (reference sequence).

This clonotype was seen once. The chain couples TRBV5-1 to TRBJ1-1; the D gene is possibly TRBD1 (6 bases). CDR1 is SGHRS, CDR2 YFSETQ, per germline. There are 14 residues in the CDR3. V was clipped by 3 bases and J by 7 bases, with 16 bases between them. The chain's CDR3 is CASSSQGRPSEAFF. The CDR3 bases are TGCGCCAGCAGCTCCCAGGGGAGGCCGAGTGAAGCTTTCTTT.

The V gene is TRBV19, the J gene TRBJ1-5; D not certain. Germline CDR1 reads LNHDA; CDR2 reads SQIVND (reference sequence). The CDR3 runs 14 residues. The germline V and J ends were trimmed by 0 bases and 5 bases, with 8 bases remaining between them. The CDR3 sequence is CASSIEGGHQPQHF. CDR3 bases: TGTGCCAGTAGTATAGAGGGCGGACATCAGCCCCAGCATTTT.

The chain combines TRBV6-2 or TRBV6-3 with TRBJ2-7; no reliable D call. This CDR3 is built from 12 residues. Germline CDR1 MNHEY, CDR2 SVGEGT. Trimming removed 2 bases from V and 1 base from J, with 3 bases in between. The CDR3 sequence is CASSYPSYEQYF. DNA for the CDR3: TGTGCCAGCAGTTACCCTTCCTACGAGCAGTACTTC.

This chain connects TRBV18 to TRBJ1-1, with 8 nucleotides matching TRBD1. CDR3 length equals 13 residues. Germline assignment: CDR1 KGHSH and CDR2 LQKENI. V gave up 6 bases and J gave up 4 bases; unmatched junction bases: 4. The CDR3 DNA is TGTGCCAGCTCCGGACAGGGCGTCACTGAAGCTTTCTTT. Translated, it gives CASSGQGVTEAFF. The variable domain in full, completed from reference TRBV18 and TRBJ1-1, reads NAGVMQNPRHLVRRRGQEARLRCSPMKGHSHVYWYRQLPEEGLKFMVYLQKENIIDESGMPKERFSAEFPKEGPSILRIQQVVRGDSAAYFCASSGQGVTEAFFGQGTRLTVV.